The entry below gives a single T cell receptor (beta chain) sequence along with its context. The record originates from a study of blood T cell repertoires in COVID-19. Ages ranged from about 18 to 100 years, with residence in more than 20 US areas. Participants reported their clinical history, and cohort assignment relied on those reports. The CDR3 is made up of 15 amino acids. Germline lookup yields CDR1 SNHLY and CDR2 FYNNEI. The V and J ends lost 5 bases and 0 bases, in that order; junction bases with no gene match: 6. Under the authors' procedure: Reference gene primer amplification yielded estimated nucleated cell counts. Sequencing was performed with immunoSEQ multiplex PCR; in TCRdb, only in-frame clones are kept and a portion is missing. V and J calls and clone size come straight from that table; D and trimming were deduced from the DNA. Of around 250,000 clones in the sample, under 90% were seen once.

This clonotype originated in a man aged 18 to 29 who had recovered from COVID-19. What was sequenced was PBMCs or T cells enriched from blood (not recorded which). The V and J genes are TRBV2 and TRBJ1-2, with 7 bases fitting TRBD1. The CDR3 DNA follows: TGTGCCAGCAGTCCCGGGACAGCTACTAACTATGGCTACACCTTC. This gives the protein CASSPGTATNYGYTF. Full variable domain (outside the CDR3, taken from reference TRBV2 and TRBJ1-2): EPEVTQTPSHQVTQMGQEVILRCVPISNHLYFYWYRQILGQKVEFLVSFYNNEISEKSEIFDDQFSVERPDGSNFTLKIRSTKLEDSAMYFCASSPGTATNYGYTFGSGTRLTVV.